This T cell receptor (beta chain) was identified during a study of neurological immune-mediated disorders. Study-wide context: Of the approximately 34 patients who had multiple sclerosis, some 30 had the relapsing-remitting form and 3 had the secondary progressive form.

The sample holds many counts of this clonotype. The V end lost 5 bases, the J end lost 1 base, and 8 bases lay between the germline ends. Germline CDR1 reads SNHLY; CDR2 reads FYNNEI. This CDR3 is 13 amino acids long. It was from 2 million PBMCs stored at -80 C that the unsorted libraries were obtained. cDNA synthesis was performed by 5'RACE with 10-nucleotide random UMIs. TCRdb ran MiXCR on the 5' RACE reads and lists one entry per CDR3 protein. The table has about 66,000 distinct CDR3 sequences, around 3.9% seen once. Specimen: PBMCs. This receptor was taken from a man aged 25-45 years with multiple sclerosis. The V gene is TRBV2, the J gene TRBJ1-1; D unresolved. The CDR3 region is CASSTEQNTEAFF. CDR3 nucleotide sequence: TGTGCCAGCAGTACAGAACAGAACACTGAAGCTTTCTTT. Together with reference TRBV2 and TRBJ1-1, the CDR3 gives the full variable domain: EPEVTQTPSHQVTQMGQEVILRCVPISNHLYFYWYRQILGQKVEFLVSFYNNEISEKSEIFDDQFSVERPDGSNFTLKIRSTKLEDSAMYFCASSTEQNTEAFFGQGTRLTVV.